The 12 T cell receptor beta chains presented below share a single source sample, sequenced in a study of T cells after yellow fever vaccination. TCRdb analysed the 5' RACE reads with MiXCR anew, one entry per CDR3 protein. The table has some 350,000 distinct CDR3 sequences, approximately 4.2% seen once. The material was PBMCs, obtained 5 days after the yellow fever booster vaccination. The origin of the receptors is a man aged 18 to 29 who received the YFV17D yellow fever vaccine.

This clonotype appeared a few times. The genes are TRBV4-3 and TRBJ2-2, with D possibly matching TRBD2 (6 bases). The V and J ends lost 0 bases and 6 bases respectively, with 8 bases between them. CDR3 length equals 14 residues. From germline, CDR1 is LGHNA and CDR2 YSLEER. CDR3 coding DNA: TGCGCCAGCAGCCAAGAAGGGAGGTCCGGGGAGCTGTTTTTT. Translation gives CASSQEGRSGELFF.

This clonotype has only a few counts. The rearrangement joins TRBV7-9 to TRBJ1-2, with 8 nucleotides matching TRBD1. The CDR3 has 15 amino acids. Germline CDR1 and CDR2: SEHNR and FQNEAQ (reference sequence). V trimming: 1 base; J trimming: 8 bases; junction bases outside the gene matches: 9. CDR3 sequence: CASSLELTGGEGYTF. The DNA of the CDR3 is TGTGCCAGCAGCTTAGAATTAACAGGGGGAGAAGGCTACACCTTC.

The V call is TRBV28, the J call TRBJ1-5; D ambiguous. The ends were cut back, 4 bases at V and 7 bases at J, with 14 bases in the middle. The CDR3 runs to 14 residues. The germline V gene encodes CDR1 MDHEN and CDR2 SYDVKM. CDR3 residues: CASSSGVDRQPQHF. CDR3 DNA: TGTGCCAGCAGTTCCGGGGTGGATAGACAGCCCCAGCATTTT. The full variable domain, with the rest looked up from reference TRBV28 and TRBJ1-5, is DVKVTQSSRYLVKRTGEKVFLECVQDMDHENMFWYRQDPGLGLRLIYFSYDVKMKEKGDIPEGYSVSREKKERFSLILESASTNQTSMYLCASSSGVDRQPQHFGDGTRLSIL.

The sample holds many counts of this clonotype. The genes are TRBV18 and TRBJ2-5; D not resolved. Germline lookup yields CDR1 KGHSH and CDR2 LQKENI. CDR3 size: 11 residues. With 2 bases removed from V and 3 bases from J, the gap between germline ends came to 1 base. The CDR3 region has the DNA TGTGCCAGCTCACCAGAAGAGACCCAGTACTTC. Residues: CASSPEETQYF.

V is TRBV28 and J is TRBJ1-2; TRBD1 aligns across 8 bases. With V trimmed by 6 bases and J by 7 bases, 13 bases remained unmatched. Germline V gene sequence: CDR1 MDHEN, CDR2 SYDVKM. The CDR3 spans 15 residues. DNA of the CDR3: TGTGCCAGCAGGCCGTCGACAGGGGCCCCCGGTGGCTACACCTTC. This codes for CASRPSTGAPGGYTF.

This clonotype was seen more than once but under ten times. This chain joins TRBV5-1 and TRBJ1-1, with a tentative D call TRBD1 (5 bases). This CDR3 is built from 16 residues. Germline V lookup: CDR1 SGHRS, CDR2 YFSETQ. V was cut by 0 bases and J by 0 bases, with 12 bases left in between. The CDR3 sequence is CASSLGAAGMNTEAFF. The CDR3 DNA follows: TGCGCCAGCAGCTTGGGAGCGGCAGGGATGAACACTGAAGCTTTCTTT.

The rearrangement uses TRBV11-2 and TRBJ1-2; TRBD1 aligns across 7 bases. Looked up from germline, CDR1 is SGHAT and CDR2 is FQNNGV. J lost 8 bases, V lost 4 bases, and 10 bases had no gene match. The CDR3 loop spans 14 amino acids. CDR3 in amino acids: CASSSRTGAEGYTF. CDR3 bases: TGTGCCAGCAGCTCGAGAACAGGGGCTGAGGGCTACACCTTC.

Only a few counts were recorded for this clonotype. The chain is built from TRBV19 and TRBJ2-3, with D uncertain. CDR1 and CDR2 (germline): LNHDA, SQIVND (reference sequence). CDR3 length: 14 amino acids. Trimming stripped 4 bases from V and 0 bases from J, with 8 bases between. The CDR3 spells CASSTLQSTDTQYF. DNA of the CDR3: TGTGCCAGTAGTACCCTACAAAGCACAGATACGCAGTATTTT.

A few counts support this clonotype. V gene TRBV5-1 combines with J gene TRBJ1-1; TRBD1 is a possible D gene (5 bases). V shed 3 bases and J shed 5 bases, with 20 bases lying between them. This CDR3 spans 16 amino acids. Per the germline V gene, CDR1 is SGHRS and CDR2 is YFSETQ. For the CDR3, the DNA is TGCGCCAGCAGCTCTTCAGTAGGGACCAAGGGAACTGAAGCTTTCTTT. This codes for CASSSSVGTKGTEAFF. The variable domain in full, with the rest retrieved from reference TRBV5-1 and TRBJ1-1, is KAGVTQTPRYLIKTRGQQVTLSCSPISGHRSVSWYQQTPGQGLQFLFEYFSETQRNKGNFPGRFSGRQFSNSRSEMNVSTLELGDSALYLCASSSSVGTKGTEAFFGQGTRLTVV.

This clonotype was observed a handful of times. The rearrangement uses TRBV4-1 and TRBJ1-1; D may be TRBD1 (6 bases). CDR3 length: 15 amino acids. V was shortened by 5 bases and J by 3 bases, with 16 bases between the two germline ends. Germline V gives CDR1 MGHRA, CDR2 YSYEKL. CDR3 region: CASSKEQGVYTEAFF. CDR3 in DNA: TGCGCCAGCAGCAAGGAACAGGGAGTCTACACTGAAGCTTTCTTT.

This clonotype was detected a few times. The chain has TRBV5-6 and TRBJ2-5; no definite D call. CDR1 and CDR2 (germline): SGHDT, YYEEEE. The V gene lost 0 bases and the J gene lost 1 base, with 10 bases spanning the gap. The CDR3 contains 15 residues. The CDR3 is CASSLVGILQETQYF. CDR3 coding DNA: TGTGCCAGCAGCTTGGTCGGAATCCTCCAAGAGACCCAGTACTTC.

This clonotype was picked up a small number of times. The chain is built from TRBV20-1 and TRBJ2-7; D may be TRBD1 (7 bases). V dropped 1 base and J dropped 3 bases, with 13 bases sitting between them. Germline lookup yields CDR1 DFQATT and CDR2 SNEGSKA (reference sequence). This CDR3 is built from 14 residues. The CDR3 sequence: CSARGDRLVYEQYF. Here the CDR3 DNA reads TGCAGTGCTAGAGGGGACAGACTAGTCTACGAGCAGTACTTC.